The 5 T cell receptor beta chains in this list originate from one sample, sequenced in a study. Cells sorted as Tregs were CD4+, CD25+ and CD127-/low. In TCRdb, the 5' RACE reads were re-called with MiXCR into one record per CDR3 protein. The data contain roughly 58,000 distinct CDR3 sequences, about 20% of them seen just once; the ten biggest clones take up about 2.9%. The sequenced material came from tumor-infiltrating Tregs sorted from the breast tumor. These TCRs come from a female donor with breast cancer.

This clonotype has a count of ten or more. This chain uses TRBV6-6 with TRBJ2-1; perhaps TRBD2 as D (5 bases). Trimming removed 4 bases from V and 12 bases from J, with 10 bases in between. This CDR3 is built from 11 residues. Germline V lookup: CDR1 MNHNY, CDR2 SVGAGI (reference sequence). CDR3 protein: CASSLEGRQFF. In DNA, the CDR3 is TGTGCCAGCAGTTTAGAGGGAAGGCAGTTCTTC.

As for this clonotype: A much larger clone is a single base away; this may be a read error. The V gene is TRBV25-1, the J gene TRBJ2-7, with D maybe TRBD1 (6 bases). Germline CDR1 is MGHDK and CDR2 is SYGVNS. The CDR3 runs 15 residues. The CDR3 protein is CATSPGTSKGYEQYF. CDR3 sequence (DNA): TGTGCCACCAGTCCCGGGACATCAAAGGGGTACGAGCAGTACTTC.

The chain links TRBV24-1 to TRBJ2-2, with D perhaps matching TRBD2 (7 bases). V was trimmed by 4 bases and J by 0 bases, leaving 11 bases between them. The germline gives CDR1 KGHDR, CDR2 SFDVKD. This CDR3 has 16 residues. CDR3 sequence (DNA): TGTGCCACCAGTGAGATCGGGGGGCCGAACACCGGGGAGCTGTTTTTT. It specifies CATSEIGGPNTGELFF.

This clonotype has a count of ten or more. One end of the junction is discordant with germline, which a read error may explain. The chain has TRBV7-7 and TRBJ2-2, with 12 nucleotides matching TRBD2. CDR3 size: 16 residues. In germline, CDR1 is SSHAT, CDR2 FNYEAQ (reference sequence). In nucleotides, the CDR3 is TGTGCTAGCAGCCCGACTAGCGGGAGAGGGACCGGGGAGCTGTTTTTT. It translates to CASSPTSGRGTGELFF.

This clonotype came up many times. V is TRBV5-3 and J is TRBJ1-1, with TRBD1 as a possible D gene (5 bases). Being an ORF, TRBV5-3 has a function that is uncertain. The CDR3 has 14 amino acids. V gave up 6 bases and J gave up 2 bases, with 14 bases separating them. The chain's CDR3 is CARIQGKINTEAFF. DNA of the CDR3: TGTGCCAGAATTCAGGGAAAAATAAACACTGAAGCTTTCTTT.